This entry concerns a single TCR beta chain. The entry originates in a study of blood T cell repertoires in COVID-19. Looking at the study overall: Material from acute and convalescent COVID-19 was sourced from the United States, Italy and Spain.

This CDR3 is built from 14 residues. CDR1 and CDR2 from the germline V gene are SGHDT and YYEEEE. Between the trimmed V and J ends, which lost 6 bases and 4 bases, there was a span of 13 bases. Participants, about 18 to 90 years old, spanned around 25 US areas. Participant-reported clinical history was the basis for cohort assignment. Participants classified as exposed had met a COVID-19 case within 2 weeks before study entry. The method was immunoSEQ multiplex PCR; TCRdb's version includes in-frame clones alone and lacks a portion of them. The table includes approximately 220,000 clones, 75% to 90% detected once.

The chain joins TRBV5-6 to TRBJ2-2; D ambiguous. Sequenced: PBMCs or T cells enriched from blood (not recorded which). The clonotype was recovered from a woman aged 30 to 39 who had been exposed to COVID-19. For the CDR3, the DNA is TGTGCCAGCAACCAAATCTTGGCCACCGGGGAGCTGTTTTTT. Its protein product is CASNQILATGELFF.